This TCR beta chain was sequenced during a study of T cell changes during pregnancy in multiple sclerosis. This table comes from immunoSEQ multiplex PCR, and its TCRdb copy is limited to in-frame clones, with some not included. The table lists tens of thousands of clones, around 90% of them singletons, with approximately 0.18% in the top ten. Germline CDR1 SGHAT, CDR2 FQDESV (reference sequence). Trimming removed 4 bases from V and 6 bases from J, with 16 bases in between. The CDR3 totals 14 residues. This sequence was found in a female donor with multiple sclerosis, enrolled in a pregnancy study. The chain has TRBV11-1 and TRBJ2-7; D perhaps matches TRBD1 (6 bases). The sequencing here drew on CD4+ T cells from peripheral blood mononuclear cells, taken in the second trimester of pregnancy. Here the CDR3 reads CASSSHRGQREQYF. CDR3 bases: TGTGCCAGCAGCTCCCATCGGGGACAACGCGAGCAGTACTTC.